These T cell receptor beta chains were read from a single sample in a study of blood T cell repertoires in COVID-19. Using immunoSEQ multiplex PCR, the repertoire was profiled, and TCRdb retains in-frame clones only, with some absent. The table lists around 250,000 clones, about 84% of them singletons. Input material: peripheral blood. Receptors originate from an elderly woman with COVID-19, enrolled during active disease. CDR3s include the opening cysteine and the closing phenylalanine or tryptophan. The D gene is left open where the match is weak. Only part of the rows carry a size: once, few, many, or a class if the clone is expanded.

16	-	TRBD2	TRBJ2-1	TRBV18	CASSSWTSGPNNEQFF	TGTGCCAGCTCATCCTGGACTAGCGGACCGAACAATGAGCAGTTCTTC
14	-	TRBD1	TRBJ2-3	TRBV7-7	CASSFGQGTDTQYF	TGTGCCAGCAGCTTCGGACAGGGAACAGATACGCAGTATTTT
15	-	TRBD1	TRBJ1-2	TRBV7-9	CASSFPGTGVYGYTF	TGTGCCAGCAGCTTCCCCGGGACAGGGGTCTATGGCTACACCTTC
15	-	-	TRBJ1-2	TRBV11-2	CASSLLPGANYGYTF	TGTGCCAGCAGCTTATTACCGGGTGCGAACTATGGCTACACCTTC
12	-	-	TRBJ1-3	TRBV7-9	CASSLGANTIYF	TGTGCCAGCAGCTTAGGGGCAAACACCATATATTTT
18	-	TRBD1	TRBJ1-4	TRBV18	CASSPSGTGGLANEKLFF	TGTGCCAGCTCACCATCCGGGACAGGGGGCTTAGCTAATGAAAAACTGTTTTTT
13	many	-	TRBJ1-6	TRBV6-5	CASREGRISPLHF	TGTGCCAGTAGGGAGGGCCGAATTTCACCCCTCCACTTT
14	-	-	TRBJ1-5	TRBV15	CATSSLRGTEPQHF	TGTGCCACCAGCAGCTTGAGGGGGACGGAGCCCCAGCATTTT
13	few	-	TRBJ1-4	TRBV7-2	CASSFYGGEKLFF	TGTGCCAGCAGCTTCTATGGGGGGGAAAAACTGTTTTTT
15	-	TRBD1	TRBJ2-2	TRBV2	CASSSTGANTGELFF	TGTGCCAGCAGCAGTACAGGGGCGAACACCGGGGAGCTGTTTTTT
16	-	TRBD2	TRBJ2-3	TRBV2	CASSVSRAGGEDTQYF	TGTGCCAGCAGTGTTAGTCGTGCGGGGGGGGAAGATACGCAGTATTTT
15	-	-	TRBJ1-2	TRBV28	CASSLLVAGNYGYTF	TGTGCCAGCAGTTTATTGGTTGCGGGGAACTATGGCTACACCTTC
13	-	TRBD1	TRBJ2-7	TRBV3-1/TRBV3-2	CASSLQGANEQYF	TGTGCCAGCAGTCTTCAGGGGGCTAACGAGCAGTACTTC
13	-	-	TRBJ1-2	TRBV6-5	CASTRGEGYGYTF	TGTGCCAGCACCCGGGGTGAAGGCTATGGCTACACCTTC
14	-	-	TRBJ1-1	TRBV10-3	CAISAQGSPTEAFF	TGTGCCATCAGTGCGCAGGGGTCCCCCACTGAAGCTTTCTTT
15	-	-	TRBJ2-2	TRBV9	CASSVWQGGTGELFF	TGTGCCAGCAGCGTCTGGCAGGGCGGCACCGGGGAGCTGTTTTTT
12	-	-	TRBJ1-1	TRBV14	CASTVLSTEAFF	TGTGCCAGCACCGTCTTGAGCACTGAAGCTTTCTTT
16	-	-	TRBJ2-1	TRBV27	CASSSTRYNSYNEQFF	TGTGCCAGCAGTTCTACTCGCTATAACTCCTACAATGAGCAGTTCTTC
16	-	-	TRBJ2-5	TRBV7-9	CASSLGQTAYQETQYF	TGTGCCAGCAGCCTTGGACAGACCGCGTACCAAGAGACCCAGTACTTC
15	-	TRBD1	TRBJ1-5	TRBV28	CASSLWGQGGQPQHF	TGTGCCAGCAGTTTATGGGGACAGGGGGGTCAGCCCCAGCATTTT
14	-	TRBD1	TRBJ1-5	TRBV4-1	CASSPEGADQPQHF	TGCGCCAGCAGCCCTGAGGGGGCGGATCAGCCCCAGCATTTT
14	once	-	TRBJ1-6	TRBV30	CAWSSSSYNSPLHF	TGTGCCTGGAGTTCGAGCTCCTATAATTCACCCCTCCACTTT
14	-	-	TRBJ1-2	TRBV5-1	CASSLNPGPYGYTF	TGCGCCAGCAGCTTGAACCCAGGCCCCTATGGCTACACCTTC
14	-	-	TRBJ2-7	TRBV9	CASSPGGFSYEQYF	TGTGCCAGCAGCCCCGGGGGATTCTCCTACGAGCAGTACTTC
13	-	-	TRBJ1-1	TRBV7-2	CASSLLQNTEAFF	TGTGCCAGCAGCTTATTACAGAACACTGAAGCTTTCTTT
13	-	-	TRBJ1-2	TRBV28	CASSRTRNYGYTF	TGTGCCAGCAGTCGAACTAGAAACTATGGCTACACCTTC
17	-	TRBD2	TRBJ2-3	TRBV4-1	CASSQEGLAGRTDTQYF	TGCGCCAGCAGCCAAGAGGGACTAGCGGGGCGCACAGATACGCAGTATTTT
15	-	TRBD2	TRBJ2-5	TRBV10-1	CASSGGTSGGETQYF	TGCGCCAGCAGTGGTGGTACTAGCGGGGGAGAGACCCAGTACTTC
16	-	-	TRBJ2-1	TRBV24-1	CATSDFKQGSYNEQFF	TGTGCCACCAGTGATTTTAAACAGGGCTCCTACAATGAGCAGTTCTTC
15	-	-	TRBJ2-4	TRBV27	CASSFNTVNSNIQYF	TGTGCCAGCAGTTTTAACACAGTAAACTCGAACATTCAGTACTTC
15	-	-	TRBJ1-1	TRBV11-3	CASSLNSLMNTEAFF	TGTGCCAGCAGCTTAAACAGCCTCATGAACACTGAAGCTTTCTTT
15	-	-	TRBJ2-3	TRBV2	CASNRRLGGTDTQYF	TGTGCCAGCAATCGAAGGCTTGGAGGCACAGATACGCAGTATTTT
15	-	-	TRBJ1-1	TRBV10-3	CAISESTGYGTEAFF	TGTGCCATCAGTGAGTCAACAGGGTACGGGACTGAAGCTTTCTTT
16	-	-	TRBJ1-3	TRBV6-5	CASSYSEALSGNTIYF	TGTGCCAGCAGTTACTCGGAGGCACTCTCTGGAAACACCATATATTTT
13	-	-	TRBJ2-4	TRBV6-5	CASPPDSKNIQYF	TGTGCCAGCCCCCCGGACAGCAAAAACATTCAGTACTTC
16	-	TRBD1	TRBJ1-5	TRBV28	CASSLVGQGAWQPQHF	TGTGCCAGCAGTTTAGTAGGACAGGGGGCTTGGCAGCCCCAGCATTTT
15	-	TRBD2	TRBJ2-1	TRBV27	CASSSPGLGSNEQFF	TGTGCCAGCAGTTCCCCGGGACTAGGAAGTAATGAGCAGTTCTTC